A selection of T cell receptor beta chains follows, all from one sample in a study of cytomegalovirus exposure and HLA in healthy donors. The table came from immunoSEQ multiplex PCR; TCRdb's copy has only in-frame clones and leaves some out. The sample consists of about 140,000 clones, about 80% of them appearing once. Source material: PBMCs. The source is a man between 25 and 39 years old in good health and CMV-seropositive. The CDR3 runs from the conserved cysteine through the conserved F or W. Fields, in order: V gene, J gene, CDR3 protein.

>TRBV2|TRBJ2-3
CASSILTGLAGEGTQYF
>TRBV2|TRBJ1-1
CASIGGVGTEAFF
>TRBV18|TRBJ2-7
CASSPMETGVREQYF
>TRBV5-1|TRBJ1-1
CASSLGYGEAFF
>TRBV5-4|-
CASSPGTSGAVSYEQYF
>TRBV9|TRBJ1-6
CASSPHEAGQYNSPLHF
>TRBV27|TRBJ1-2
CASSWTANYGYTF
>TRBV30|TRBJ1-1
CAWSVPSTNTEAFF
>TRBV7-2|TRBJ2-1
CASSLMGLMVEQFF
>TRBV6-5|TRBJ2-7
CASRDAGTGWNEQYF
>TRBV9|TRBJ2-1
CASSLQGTSGRSEQFF
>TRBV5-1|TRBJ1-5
CASSLGQGEGNQPQHF
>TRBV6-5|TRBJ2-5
CASKISGAQETQYF
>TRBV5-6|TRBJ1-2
CASSLNMVSYGYTF
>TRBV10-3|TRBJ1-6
CAISDQLVNSPLHF
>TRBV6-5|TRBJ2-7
CASGQGTYEQYF
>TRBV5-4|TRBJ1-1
CASSLALGGGDTEAFF
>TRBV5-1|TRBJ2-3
CASSLESGGPTQYF
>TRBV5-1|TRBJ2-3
CASSTGTFDGDTQYF
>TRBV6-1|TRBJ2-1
CASSVRVSGNGNEQFF
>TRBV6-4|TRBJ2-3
CASSIAGGSDTQYF
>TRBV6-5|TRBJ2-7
CASSYSGLVSYEQYF
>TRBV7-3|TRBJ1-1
CASSVDRNTEAFF
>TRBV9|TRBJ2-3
CASSAGDLITTDTQYF
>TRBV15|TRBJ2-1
CATGPGGVSYNEQFF
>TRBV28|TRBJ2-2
CASSFPGIMELFF
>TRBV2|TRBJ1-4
CASSDVETQNEKLFF
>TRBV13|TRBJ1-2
CASSSGRDVGGYTF
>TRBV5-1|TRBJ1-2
CASSFTNTVGYTF
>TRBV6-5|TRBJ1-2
CASSLDSTGPYGYTF
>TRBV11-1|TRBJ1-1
CASSIQFDTEAFF
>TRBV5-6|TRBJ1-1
CASSLPFTEDTEAFF
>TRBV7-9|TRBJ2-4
CASSDGLAKNIQYF
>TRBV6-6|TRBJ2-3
CASSYGLGGTDTQYF
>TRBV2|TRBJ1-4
CASSGLTGANEKLFF
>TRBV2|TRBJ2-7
CASSVWGREGPGEQYF
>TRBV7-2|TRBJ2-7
CASSLGSAGGGSYEQYF
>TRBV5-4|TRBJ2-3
CASSLAGGSDTQYF
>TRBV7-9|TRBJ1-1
CASSFGGTVNTEAFF
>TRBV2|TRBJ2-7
CASRAGTGFPYEQYF
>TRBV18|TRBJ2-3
CASSKTSGMRTDTQYF
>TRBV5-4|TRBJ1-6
CASRSGQGLENSPLHF
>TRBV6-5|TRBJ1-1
CASSYGQNTEAFF
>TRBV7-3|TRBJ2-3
CASSQNPQLSTDTQYF
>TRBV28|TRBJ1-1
CASSQRQVYTEAFF
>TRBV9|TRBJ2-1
CASSASGRADNEQFF
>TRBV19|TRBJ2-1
CASSPSTGTGGNEQFF
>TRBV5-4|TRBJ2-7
CASSPGTSVPYEQYF
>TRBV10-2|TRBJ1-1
CASSESQGITEAFF
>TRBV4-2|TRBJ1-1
CASSQERDRGQNTEAFF
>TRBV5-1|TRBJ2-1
CASSRLGASGNNEQFF
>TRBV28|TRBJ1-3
CASRQDSGNTIYF